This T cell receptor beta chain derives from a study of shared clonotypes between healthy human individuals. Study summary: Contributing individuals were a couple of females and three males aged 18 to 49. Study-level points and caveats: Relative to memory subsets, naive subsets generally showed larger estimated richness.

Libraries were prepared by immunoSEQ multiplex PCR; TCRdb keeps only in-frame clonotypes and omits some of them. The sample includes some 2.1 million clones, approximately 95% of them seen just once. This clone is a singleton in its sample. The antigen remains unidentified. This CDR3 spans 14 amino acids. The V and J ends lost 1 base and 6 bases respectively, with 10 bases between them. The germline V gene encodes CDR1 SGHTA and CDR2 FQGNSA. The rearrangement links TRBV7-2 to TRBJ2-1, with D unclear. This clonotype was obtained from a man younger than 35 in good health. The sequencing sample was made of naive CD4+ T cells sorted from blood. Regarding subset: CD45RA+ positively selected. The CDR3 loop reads CASSLGRGANEQFF. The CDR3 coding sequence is TGTGCCAGCAGCTTAGGTCGTGGTGCCAATGAGCAGTTCTTC.